One sample yielded the 20 T cell receptor beta chains listed below, sequenced in a study of CD8 T cells in Susac syndrome. cDNA came from about 0.5 to 1 ug RNA primed by random hexamers. Each CDR3 protein is one row after TCRdb ran MiXCR on the immunoSEQ multiplex PCR reads. The sample has some 150,000 distinct CDR3 sequences; over 95% are singletons. The sample was CD8+ T cells from PBMCs. The receptors were sampled from a human donor with multiple sclerosis.

V is TRBV3-1 and J is TRBJ1-5, with D hard to call. In germline, CDR1 is LGHDT, CDR2 YNNKEL (reference sequence). CDR3 length equals 14 residues. Trimming cost V 0 bases and J 4 bases, with 7 bases left between them. The CDR3 region has the DNA TGTGCCAGCAGCCAAGATGGGTTGAATCAGCCCCAGCATTTT. Protein sequence: CASSQDGLNQPQHF.

This chain uses TRBV29-1 with TRBJ2-1; the D is unclear. Germline CDR1 reads SQVTM; CDR2 reads ANQGSEA. Trimming removed 3 bases at V and 2 bases at J, with 5 bases between. The CDR3 is 12 residues long. The CDR3 DNA follows: TGCAGCGTTGAGGCTGCCTACAATGAGCAGTTCTTC. This sequence encodes CSVEAAYNEQFF.

This sequence joins TRBV3-1 and TRBJ2-3; TRBD2 matches at 9 bases. Losses at the gene ends were 4 bases for V and 6 bases for J; bases not matched to a gene: 14. The germline gives CDR1 LGHDT, CDR2 YNNKEL (reference sequence). The CDR3 loop spans 17 amino acids. This chain's CDR3 is CASSPEWRGGEIDTQYF. The CDR3 DNA reads TGTGCCAGCAGCCCTGAGTGGCGGGGGGGTGAAATTGATACGCAGTATTTT.

The rearrangement links TRBV3-1 to TRBJ2-1; TRBD1 might be the D (6 bases). Deletions cut 1 base from V and 6 bases from J, with 13 bases between. The CDR3 runs to 15 residues. Per the germline V gene, CDR1 is LGHDT and CDR2 is YNNKEL (reference sequence). For the CDR3, the DNA is TGTGCCAGCAGCCAAGTCCAGGGGATCCTCAATGAGCAGTTCTTC. It yields the protein CASSQVQGILNEQFF.

The V and J genes are TRBV27 and TRBJ1-2, with TRBD1 identical over 9 bases. V lost 3 bases, J lost 8 bases, and 16 bases stayed unmatched. The germline gives CDR1 MNHEY, CDR2 SMNVEV (reference sequence). This CDR3 contains 17 residues. The DNA for the CDR3 is TGTGCCAGCAGTTTCCGTCCCGGGGCGGGACAGGGCGAAGGCTACACCTTC. This codes for CASSFRPGAGQGEGYTF.

This chain joins TRBV27 and TRBJ2-7, with 8 bases that match TRBD2. Germline trimming cut 7 bases from V and 3 bases from J; bases unmatched to any gene: 11. CDR1 is MNHEY and CDR2 is SMNVEV in the germline V gene (reference sequence). This CDR3 is 15 amino acids long. The CDR3 DNA sequence: TGTGCCAGCACCTGGGGAGACGGGGGGGTCTACGAGCAGTACTTC. This gives the protein CASTWGDGGVYEQYF.

This rearrangement joins TRBV2 to TRBJ1-1; D is uncertain. The germline V gene encodes CDR1 SNHLY and CDR2 FYNNEI. CDR3 length: 12 amino acids. V lost 5 bases and J lost 6, with 10 bases in between. The CDR3 loop reads CASSISGPEAFF. In DNA, the CDR3 is TGTGCCAGCAGTATTTCGGGTCCTGAAGCTTTCTTT.

The chain is built from TRBV9 and TRBJ2-3; D not certain. This CDR3 is built from 12 residues. The V and J ends lost 1 base and 5 bases respectively, with 5 bases between them. The germline gives CDR1 SGDLS, CDR2 YYNGEE. The DNA for the CDR3 is TGTGCCAGCAGCGTATATCAAGATACGCAGTATTTT. Translating it yields CASSVYQDTQYF.

The chain combines TRBV27 with TRBJ1-1; 7 positions match TRBD1. Germline CDR1 and CDR2: MNHEY and SMNVEV (reference sequence). The CDR3 has 15 residues. Trimming cost V 3 bases and J 0 bases; bases outside gene matches: 4. The CDR3 here is CASSLGQFMNTEAFF. CDR3 in DNA: TGTGCCAGCAGTTTGGGACAGTTCATGAACACTGAAGCTTTCTTT.

V gene TRBV12-3 or TRBV12-4 combines with J gene TRBJ2-7, with D tentatively TRBD2 (6 bases). V lost 8 bases and J 2 bases, leaving 13 bases between the germline ends. The CDR3 has 13 residues. The DNA for the CDR3 is TGTGCCAGCGCCAAGGGACTCACCTACGAGCAGTACGTC. It is translated as CASAKGLTYEQYV.

V and J are TRBV5-6 and TRBJ1-6; weak D call: TRBD1 (6 bases). CDR3 size: 14 residues. The V gene lost 4 bases and the J gene lost 6 bases, with 11 bases spanning the gap. Germline lookup yields CDR1 SGHDT and CDR2 YYEEEE. Here the CDR3 DNA reads TGTGCCAGCAGCCGAGGGGGTTCTAATTCACCCCTCCACTTT. This encodes CASSRGGSNSPLHF.

V usage is TRBV7-9 and J usage is TRBJ2-7; D gene unclear. V shed 5 bases and J shed 1 base, with 9 bases lying between them. The germline V gene has CDR1 SEHNR and CDR2 FQNEAQ (reference sequence). The CDR3 extends over 13 amino acids. Here the CDR3 DNA reads TGTGCCAGCAGCCCCCGGATATCCTACGAGCAGTACGTC. Protein product: CASSPRISYEQYV.

A word on this clonotype: Germline and junction disagree at one end, which may indicate a read error. This rearrangement joins TRBV13 to TRBJ2-7, with TRBD2 matching 10 bases. The CDR3 has 13 amino acids. Germline V gene lookup returns CDR1 PRHDT and CDR2 FYEKMQ (reference sequence). CDR3 loop: CASSFLGAGGFSF. DNA for the CDR3: TGTGCCAGCAGCTTCCTCGGAGCGGGGGGGTTTTCCTTC.

The gene calls are TRBV3-1 and TRBJ1-1, with a weak D call TRBD1 (6 bases). The V gene's germline CDR1 is LGHDT and CDR2 YNNKEL (reference sequence). CDR3 length: 15 residues. V lost 5 bases to trimming and J lost 0 bases, with 13 bases between them. The CDR3 is CASSSPRGMNTEAFF. The CDR3 DNA sequence: TGTGCCAGCAGCTCCCCGAGGGGGATGAACACTGAAGCTTTCTTT.

This clonotype was recorded once. The chain combines TRBV5-1 with TRBJ2-1, with 7 bases lining up with TRBD2. The CDR3 totals 13 residues. The V and J ends lost 1 base and 10 bases, in that order; junction bases with no gene match: 5. The germline gives CDR1 SGHRS, CDR2 YFSETQ. CDR3 sequence: CASSLFGGGEQFF. Here the CDR3 DNA reads TGCGCCAGCAGCTTGTTCGGGGGAGGGGAGCAGTTCTTC. Full variable domain (rest looked up from reference TRBV5-1 and TRBJ2-1): KAGVTQTPRYLIKTRGQQVTLSCSPISGHRSVSWYQQTPGQGLQFLFEYFSETQRNKGNFPGRFSGRQFSNSRSEMNVSTLELGDSALYLCASSLFGGGEQFFGPGTRLTVL.

This clonotype was counted between two and nine times. V and J are TRBV12-3 or TRBV12-4 and TRBJ2-5, with a weak D call TRBD2 (6 bases). V was shortened by 4 bases and J by 4 bases, with 7 bases between the two germline ends. The CDR3 is made up of 12 amino acids. CDR3 sequence: CASSSGGETQYF. The CDR3 DNA reads TGTGCCAGCAGTTCCGGGGGAGAGACCCAGTACTTC.

The V and J genes are TRBV30 and TRBJ1-1, with D perhaps TRBD1 (6 bases). The CDR3 covers 14 residues. Germline CDR1 GTSNPN, CDR2 SVGIG (reference sequence). Trimming took 2 bases from V and 10 from J, leaving 20 bases between them. The CDR3 is CAWSPESLTGTAFF. As DNA, the CDR3 is TGTGCCTGGAGTCCCGAAAGCCTGACAGGAACAGCTTTCTTT.

This chain connects TRBV30 to TRBJ2-7; D may match TRBD1 or TRBD2 (5 bases each). Trimming stripped 6 bases from V and 1 base from J, with 13 bases between. The CDR3 loop spans 13 amino acids. Germline V CDR1 and CDR2: GTSNPN, SVGIG (reference sequence). The CDR3 DNA reads as TGTGCCTGTTCCGGGGCCGTATCCTACGAGCAGTACTTC. Residues: CACSGAVSYEQYF.

The sample holds one count of this clonotype. This sequence joins TRBV7-8 and TRBJ2-7; the D is unclear. With 1 base removed from V and 4 bases from J, the gap between germline ends came to 11 bases. The CDR3 contains 14 residues. CDR1 is SGHVS, CDR2 FQNEAQ, per germline. The DNA of the CDR3 is TGTGCCAGCAGCTTAGGATTTGGTGTGTACGAGCAGTACTTC. It codes for CASSLGFGVYEQYF.

The V and J genes are TRBV9 and TRBJ2-1; no firm D call. CDR3 length: 15 residues. The V and J ends lost 0 bases and 3 bases respectively, with 10 bases between them. CDR1 SGDLS and CDR2 YYNGEE come from the germline V gene. The CDR3 region is CASSVEVASYNEQFF. The CDR3 DNA reads as TGTGCCAGCAGCGTAGAGGTGGCTAGCTACAATGAGCAGTTCTTC.